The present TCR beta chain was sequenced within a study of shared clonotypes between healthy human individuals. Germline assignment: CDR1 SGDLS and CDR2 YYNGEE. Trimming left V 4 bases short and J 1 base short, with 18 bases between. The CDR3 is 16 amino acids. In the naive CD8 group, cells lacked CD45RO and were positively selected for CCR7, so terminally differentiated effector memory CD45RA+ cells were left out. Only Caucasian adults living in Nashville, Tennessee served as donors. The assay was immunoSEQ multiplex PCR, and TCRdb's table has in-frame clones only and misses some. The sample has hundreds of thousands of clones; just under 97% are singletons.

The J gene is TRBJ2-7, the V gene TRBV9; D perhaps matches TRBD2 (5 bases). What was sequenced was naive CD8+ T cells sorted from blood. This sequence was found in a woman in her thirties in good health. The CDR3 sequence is CASSPSEGEASYEQYF. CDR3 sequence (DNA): TGTGCCAGCAGCCCTTCCGAGGGAGAGGCGTCCTACGAGCAGTACTTC.